Each of the 12 T cell receptor beta chains below was sequenced from the same sample in a study of cytomegalovirus exposure and HLA in healthy donors. The PCR ran on 60 Vbeta and 13 Jbeta primers. Data came from immunoSEQ multiplex PCR; TCRdb stores just in-frame clones and leaves some out. In the table there are under 200,000 clones, approximately 85% of which are singletons. The sample was PBMCs. Receptors originate from a man aged 18 to 30 in good health and CMV-seropositive.

This chain joins TRBV19 and TRBJ1-6; D ambiguous. The V gene's germline CDR1 is LNHDA and CDR2 SQIVND (reference sequence). This CDR3 has 14 residues. V was trimmed by 1 base and J by 4 bases, leaving 5 bases between them. CDR3 nucleotide sequence: TGTGCCAGTAGTATAGGAGATTATAATTCACCCCTCCACTTT. Its translation is CASSIGDYNSPLHF.

The chain employs TRBV19 and TRBJ1-2; D is ambiguous. Germline V gene data show CDR1 as LNHDA and CDR2 as SQIVND (reference sequence). Between the trimmed V and J ends, which lost 0 bases and 8 bases, there was a span of 10 bases. The CDR3 length is 13 residues. The CDR3 DNA follows: TGTGCCAGTAGTATAGACCGATCTAAGGGCTACACCTTC. Protein: CASSIDRSKGYTF. Complete variable domain (other parts from reference TRBV19 and TRBJ1-2): DGGITQSPKYLFRKEGQNVTLSCEQNLNHDAMYWYRQDPGQGLRLIYYSQIVNDFQKGDIAEGYSVSREKKESFPLTVTSAQKNPTAFYLCASSIDRSKGYTFGSGTRLTVV.

This clone came up a few times. V and J are TRBV29-1 and TRBJ2-1, with a tentative D call TRBD2 (6 bases). CDR1 is SQVTM and CDR2 is ANQGSEA in the germline V gene. This CDR3 has 14 residues. V lost 3 bases and J 2 bases, leaving 11 bases between the germline ends. Here the CDR3 reads CSVEASEPYNEQFF. The CDR3 DNA reads TGCAGCGTTGAGGCTAGCGAGCCCTACAATGAGCAGTTCTTC.

The rearrangement links TRBV4-3 to TRBJ2-1; 9 bases match TRBD1. This CDR3 region has 16 residues. With V trimmed by 4 bases and J by 4 bases, 8 bases remained unmatched. Germline V gene lookup returns CDR1 LGHNA and CDR2 YSLEER. The CDR3 spells CASSRGQGTPYNEQFF. The DNA for the CDR3 is TGCGCCAGCAGCCGCGGACAGGGGACCCCTTACAATGAGCAGTTCTTC.

The chain combines TRBV7-2 with TRBJ2-7, with a possible D match to TRBD2 (6 bases). Trimming took 4 bases from V and 0 from J, leaving 13 bases between them. The germline gives CDR1 SGHTA, CDR2 FQGNSA. This CDR3 region has 15 residues. The CDR3 DNA is TGTGCCAGCAGCTCGGCGGGGAAGAGCTCCTACGAGCAGTACTTC. Its translation: CASSSAGKSSYEQYF.

The chain carries TRBV11-2 and TRBJ2-3, with 15 bases fitting TRBD2. The germline V gene has CDR1 SGHAT and CDR2 FQNNGV. This CDR3 is built from 19 residues. The ends lost 7 bases at V and 0 bases at J; junction bases unmatched: 11. The CDR3 bases are TGTGCCAGCACTCCCGGACTAGCGGGGGGGAGGACTAGCACAGATACGCAGTATTTT. It codes for CASTPGLAGGRTSTDTQYF.

The table lists this clone with a count of one. The chain is built from TRBV27 and TRBJ1-1; D possibly corresponds to TRBD1 (5 bases). CDR1 is MNHEY, CDR2 SMNVEV, per germline (reference sequence). With 6 bases removed from V and 3 bases from J, the gap between germline ends came to 17 bases. The CDR3 runs 15 residues. The chain's CDR3 is CASRQDTGADTEAFF. Here the CDR3 DNA reads TGTGCCAGCAGACAGGATACAGGTGCGGACACTGAAGCTTTCTTT.

This clone was recorded once. This chain uses TRBV10-3 with TRBJ1-6, with D possibly matching TRBD1 (5 bases). CDR1 is ENHRY, CDR2 SYGVKD, per germline. This CDR3 spans 14 amino acids. V gave up 10 bases and J gave up 8 bases, with 18 bases separating them. The CDR3 nucleotides are TGTGCCAGCACCCCTGACAGAGTGGATTCACCCCTCCACTTT. Protein product: CASTPDRVDSPLHF.

This chain joins TRBV10-3 and TRBJ2-5, with 8 bases matching TRBD1. This CDR3 region has 15 residues. V dropped 4 bases and J dropped 5; count of bases not matched to a gene: 9. Germline V gene lookup returns CDR1 ENHRY and CDR2 SYGVKD. The CDR3 region is CAISVGQGGDETQYF. CDR3 in DNA: TGTGCCATCAGTGTCGGACAGGGTGGCGATGAGACCCAGTACTTC.

The rearrangement joins TRBV6-5 to TRBJ1-1; D gene unclear. Trimming took 7 bases from V and 4 from J, leaving 16 bases between them. CDR1 is MNHEY and CDR2 is SVGAGI in the germline V gene. There are 14 residues in the CDR3. CDR3 region: CASNNPGRSTEAFF. The DNA of the CDR3 is TGTGCCAGCAACAACCCGGGAAGGAGCACTGAAGCTTTCTTT.

As regards this clone: Because the CDR3's place on the DNA is in doubt, the DNA is left out and the CDR3 is given as listed by TCRdb. V gene TRBV6-6 combines with J gene TRBJ1-1. The CDR3 has 13 residues if both end residues are counted. From germline, CDR1 is MNHNY and CDR2 SVGAGI (reference sequence). The CDR3 loop is CASSYWGEGIRSF.

This clone was counted between two and nine times. The V and J genes are TRBV4-3 and TRBJ1-3, with D unresolved. Germline CDR1 LGHNA, CDR2 YSLEER. CDR3 length equals 14 residues. The V end lost 0 bases, the J end lost 8 bases, and 11 bases lay between the germline ends. The CDR3 nucleotides read TGCGCCAGCAGCCAAGATACCCTCGCGGACACCATATATTTT. This codes for CASSQDTLADTIYF.